The 2 T cell receptor beta chains listed next were all sequenced from one sample in a study of early T cells in non-severe SARS-CoV-2 infection. TCRdb re-called the 5' RACE reads through MiXCR, storing one row per CDR3 protein. The sample has 80,000 to 95,000 distinct CDR3 sequences; roughly 14% are singletons. Material: whole blood. The source is an adult who was a healthcare worker with PCR-confirmed SARS-CoV-2 infection or an uninfected control (not recorded which).

This clonotype was observed a few times. The rearrangement links TRBV19 to TRBJ2-3; 9 nucleotides agree with TRBD2. Per germline, CDR1 LNHDA and CDR2 SQIVND (reference sequence). The CDR3 runs 14 residues. The V segment lost 7 bases and the J segment 2 bases; nucleotides outside the gene matches: 4. Here the CDR3 reads CASMSGGHTDTQYF. DNA of the CDR3: TGTGCCAGTATGAGCGGGGGGCACACAGATACGCAGTATTTT. The full variable domain, with the rest looked up from reference TRBV19 and TRBJ2-3, is DGGITQSPKYLFRKEGQNVTLSCEQNLNHDAMYWYRQDPGQGLRLIYYSQIVNDFQKGDIAEGYSVSREKKESFPLTVTSAQKNPTAFYLCASMSGGHTDTQYFGPGTRLTVL.

Remarks on this clonotype: A single base separates this from a much larger clone, so it may be a read error. The rearrangement joins TRBV7-6 to TRBJ1-3; D gene unclear. Germline V lookup: CDR1 SGHVS, CDR2 FNYEAQ. CDR3 length: 13 residues. Deletions cut 8 bases from V and 0 bases from J, with 8 bases between. CDR3 loop: CASSWSSGNTIYF. CDR3 coding DNA: TGTGCCAGCTCATGGAGCTCTGGAAACACCATATATTTT.